This TCR beta chain was obtained from a study of blood T cell repertoires in COVID-19. V was clipped by 3 bases and J by 6 bases, with 11 bases between them. The CDR3 loop spans 13 amino acids. CDR1 and CDR2 from the germline V gene are SGHAT and FQNNGV. Each recovered donor of Cohort 3 presented with two negative PCRs, clearance, or symptom resolution. Original processing notes: Nucleated cell counts were estimated from reference gene primer amplification. Assay used: immunoSEQ multiplex PCR; TCRdb lists only in-frame clones, some missing. V and J calls plus clone size are reproduced from that table; the DNA served to infer D and trimming. The data hold approximately 400,000 clones, with about 89% observed a single time.

The specimen sequenced was PBMCs or T cells enriched from blood (not recorded which). The chain couples TRBV11-2 to TRBJ1-2; no clear D. The receptor comes from a man between 25 and 39 years old who had recovered from COVID-19. CDR3 in amino acids: CASSFEPGDGYTF. The CDR3 DNA reads TGTGCCAGCAGCTTCGAACCCGGGGATGGCTACACCTTC.